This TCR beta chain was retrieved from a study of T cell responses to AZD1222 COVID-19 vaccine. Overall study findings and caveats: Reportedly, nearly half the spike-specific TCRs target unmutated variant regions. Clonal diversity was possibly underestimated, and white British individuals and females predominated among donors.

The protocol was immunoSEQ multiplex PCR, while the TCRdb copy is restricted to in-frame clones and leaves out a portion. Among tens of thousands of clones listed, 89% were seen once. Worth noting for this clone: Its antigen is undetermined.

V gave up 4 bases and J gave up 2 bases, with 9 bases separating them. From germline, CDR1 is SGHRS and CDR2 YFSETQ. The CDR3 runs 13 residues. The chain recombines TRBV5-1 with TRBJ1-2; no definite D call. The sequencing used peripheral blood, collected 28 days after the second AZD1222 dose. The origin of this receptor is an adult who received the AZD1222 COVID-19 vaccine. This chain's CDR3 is CASSRTQNYGYTF. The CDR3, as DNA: TGCGCCAGCAGCAGAACCCAAAACTATGGCTACACCTTC.